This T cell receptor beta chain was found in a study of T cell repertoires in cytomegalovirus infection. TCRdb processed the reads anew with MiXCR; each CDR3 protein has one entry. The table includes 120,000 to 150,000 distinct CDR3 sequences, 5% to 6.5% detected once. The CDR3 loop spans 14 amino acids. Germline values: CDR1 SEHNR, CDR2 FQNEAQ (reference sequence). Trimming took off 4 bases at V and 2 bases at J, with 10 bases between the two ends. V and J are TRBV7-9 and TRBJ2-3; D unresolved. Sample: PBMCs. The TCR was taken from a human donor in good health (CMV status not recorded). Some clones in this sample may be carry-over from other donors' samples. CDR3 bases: TGTGCCAGCAGCTCTTTAACCACCACAGATACGCAGTATTTT. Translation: CASSSLTTTDTQYF.